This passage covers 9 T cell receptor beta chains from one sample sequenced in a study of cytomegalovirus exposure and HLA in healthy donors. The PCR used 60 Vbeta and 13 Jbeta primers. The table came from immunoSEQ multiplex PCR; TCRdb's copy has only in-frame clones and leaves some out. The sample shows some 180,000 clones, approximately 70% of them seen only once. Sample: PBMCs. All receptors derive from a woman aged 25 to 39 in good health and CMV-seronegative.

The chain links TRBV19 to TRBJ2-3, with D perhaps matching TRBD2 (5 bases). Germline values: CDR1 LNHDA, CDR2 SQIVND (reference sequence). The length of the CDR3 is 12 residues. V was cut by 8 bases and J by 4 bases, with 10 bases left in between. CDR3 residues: CASGGYSDTQYF. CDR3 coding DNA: TGTGCCAGTGGAGGTTATTCAGATACGCAGTATTTT.

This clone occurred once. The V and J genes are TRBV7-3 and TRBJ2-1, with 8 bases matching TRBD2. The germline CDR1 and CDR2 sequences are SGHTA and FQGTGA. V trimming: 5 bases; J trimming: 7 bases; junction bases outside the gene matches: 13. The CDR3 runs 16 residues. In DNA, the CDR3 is TGTGCCAGCAGCCCCTGGGGAAGCGGGGGAACGAATGAGCAGTTCTTC. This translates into CASSPWGSGGTNEQFF.

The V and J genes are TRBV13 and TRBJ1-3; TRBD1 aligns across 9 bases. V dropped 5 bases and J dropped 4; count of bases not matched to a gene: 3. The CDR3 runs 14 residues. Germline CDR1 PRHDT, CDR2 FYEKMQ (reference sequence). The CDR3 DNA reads TGTGCCAGCAGCCCCGGGACAGGGGGAAACACCATATATTTT. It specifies CASSPGTGGNTIYF.

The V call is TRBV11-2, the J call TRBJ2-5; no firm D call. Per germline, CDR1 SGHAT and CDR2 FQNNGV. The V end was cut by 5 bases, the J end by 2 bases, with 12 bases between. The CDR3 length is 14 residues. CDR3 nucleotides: TGTGCCAGCAGCCTATTGTACAGACAAGAGACCCAGTACTTC. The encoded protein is CASSLLYRQETQYF.

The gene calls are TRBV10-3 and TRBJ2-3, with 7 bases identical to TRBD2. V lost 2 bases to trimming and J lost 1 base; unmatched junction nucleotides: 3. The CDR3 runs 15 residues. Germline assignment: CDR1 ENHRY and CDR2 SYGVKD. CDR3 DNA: TGTGCCATCAGTGAGGGCGGGGGAGGCACAGATACGCAGTATTTT. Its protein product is CAISEGGGGTDTQYF.

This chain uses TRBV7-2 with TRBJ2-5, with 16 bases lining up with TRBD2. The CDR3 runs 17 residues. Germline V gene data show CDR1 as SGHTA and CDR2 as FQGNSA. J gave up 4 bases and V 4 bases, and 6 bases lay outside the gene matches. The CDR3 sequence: CASSSGTSGRALETQYF. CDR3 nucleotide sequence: TGTGCCAGCAGCTCAGGGACTAGCGGGAGGGCCTTAGAGACCCAGTACTTC. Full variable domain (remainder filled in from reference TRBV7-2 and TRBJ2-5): GAGVSQSPSNKVTEKGKDVELRCDPISGHTALYWYRQSLGQGLEFLIYFQGNSAPDKSGLPSDRFSAERTGGSVSTLTIQRTQQEDSAVYLCASSSGTSGRALETQYFGPGTRLLVL.

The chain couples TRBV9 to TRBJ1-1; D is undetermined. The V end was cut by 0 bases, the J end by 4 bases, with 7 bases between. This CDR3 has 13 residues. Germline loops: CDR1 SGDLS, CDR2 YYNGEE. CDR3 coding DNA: TGTGCCAGCAGCGTAGGCGCTCGCACTGAAGCTTTCTTT. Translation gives CASSVGARTEAFF.

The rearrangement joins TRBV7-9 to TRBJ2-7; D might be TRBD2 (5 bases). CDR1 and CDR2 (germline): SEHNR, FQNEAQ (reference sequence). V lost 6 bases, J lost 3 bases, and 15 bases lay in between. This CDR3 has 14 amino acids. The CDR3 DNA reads TGTGCCAGCAGTTACCACGGGATGATCTACGAGCAGTACTTC. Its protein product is CASSYHGMIYEQYF.

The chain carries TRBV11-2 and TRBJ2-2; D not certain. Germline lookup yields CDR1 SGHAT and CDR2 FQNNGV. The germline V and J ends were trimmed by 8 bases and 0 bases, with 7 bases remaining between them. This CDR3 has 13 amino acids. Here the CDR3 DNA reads TGTGCCAGCCACAGCTCGAACACCGGGGAGCTGTTTTTT. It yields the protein CASHSSNTGELFF.